Listed below are T cell receptor beta chains from one sample, sequenced in a study of radiotherapy plus CTLA-4 blockade in lung cancer. TCRdb's table, derived via immunoSEQ multiplex PCR, lists solely in-frame clones and lacks some. The sample lists 95,000 to 150,000 clones, around 90% occurring once. Here the sequenced sample was peripheral blood, taken from a patient treated with radiotherapy plus ipilimumab. These receptors all come from a human donor with non-small cell lung cancer that progressed on radiotherapy plus ipilimumab. Each CDR3 is given with its conserved first and last residue. The order of the fields is V gene, D gene, J gene, CDR3 protein. The D gene is left open where the match is weak.

>TRBV7-8|TRBD2|TRBJ2-1
CASSVGRTSGRGYNEQFF
>TRBV10-3|-|TRBJ2-2
CAIRSAGNTGELFF
>TRBV2|-|TRBJ1-5
CASSEQGVGNQPQHF
>TRBV11-2|-|TRBJ1-1
CASSPPRTGENTEAFF
>TRBV6-5|-|TRBJ1-1
CASSYPEQGYTEAFF
>TRBV27|TRBD2|TRBJ2-2
CASSFRTSGSLGTGELFF
>TRBV29-1|-|TRBJ1-3
CSVRRTDSGNTIYF
>TRBV7-8|-|TRBJ1-5
CASSPGRGNQPQHF
>TRBV7-6|-|TRBJ1-1
CASSLARQGRAFF
>TRBV5-8|-|TRBJ2-1
CASRKTGTQRNEQFF
>TRBV5-1|TRBD1|TRBJ1-2
CASSPTSGQRQSGYTF
>TRBV9|TRBD2|TRBJ2-2
CASRPGLDVTGELFF
>TRBV27|TRBD1|TRBJ1-2
CASSFRPGQGNGYTF
>TRBV5-1|-|TRBJ2-5
CASREGSPEGETQYF
>TRBV7-9|-|TRBJ2-1
CASSPEWREEQFF
>TRBV5-1|-|TRBJ2-7
CASSLEGSGSEQYF
>TRBV29-1|TRBD1|TRBJ1-2
CSVEEGGSYGYTF
>TRBV18|TRBD1|TRBJ2-7
CASSRTGNSYEQYF
>TRBV4-1|-|TRBJ1-5
CASSQSNGIPNQPQHF
>TRBV5-1|-|TRBJ2-3
CASSLRGDTQYF
>TRBV10-2|TRBD1|TRBJ1-1
CASSLTGALNTEAFF
>TRBV5-6|-|TRBJ1-5
CASSLLGVNQPQHF
>TRBV5-4|TRBD2|TRBJ2-1
CASSTPGLAGSNEQFF
>TRBV5-1|TRBD2|TRBJ2-1
CASSPGRGAYNEQFF
>TRBV9|-|TRBJ1-2
CASSGDSLPLYGYTF
>TRBV5-5|TRBD2|TRBJ2-2
CASSWLAGRTGELFF
>TRBV5-6|TRBD1|TRBJ1-1
CASSPGPQGWNTEAFF
>TRBV9|-|TRBJ1-1
CASSVPNSGEAFF
>TRBV19|-|TRBJ2-3
CASRSTGTSLTDTQYF
>TRBV15|-|TRBJ2-5
CATKHHPARETQYF
>TRBV5-1|TRBD2|TRBJ2-3
CASSLVAGGADTQYF
>TRBV27|TRBD1|TRBJ1-2
CASSRQGAGGYTF
>TRBV9|-|TRBJ1-1
CASSVGGGTLDTEAFF
>TRBV19|-|TRBJ1-1
CASSSLGPDTEAFF
>TRBV10-3|TRBD2|TRBJ2-7
CAISESGLEAYEQYF
>TRBV2|-|TRBJ2-5
CASSEKLGLFLETQYF
>TRBV10-3|-|TRBJ2-2
CAIRGLTGPANTGELFF
>TRBV6-5|TRBD1|TRBJ1-2
CASSQQGVSGYTF
>TRBV11-3|-|TRBJ1-1
CASSSQERRTEAFF
>TRBV5-1|TRBD1|TRBJ2-7
CASSLRTGGYEQYF
>TRBV28|-|TRBJ1-3
CASNSGGAPGNTIYF
>TRBV6-6|-|TRBJ1-2
CASTTSLGYGYTF
>TRBV7-8|TRBD2|TRBJ2-7
CASSLEGVTSGIFRGHEQYF
>TRBV4-2|TRBD2|TRBJ2-7
CASSQDMWAGEYEQYF
>TRBV6-1|-|TRBJ2-3
CASSEMGLATDTQYF
>TRBV19|TRBD2|TRBJ2-1
CASSSGGYNEQFF
>TRBV7-2|-|TRBJ2-3
CASSGEAADTQYF